This T cell receptor (beta chain) was found in a study of shared clonotypes between healthy human individuals. The overall study: In total, the donors were two women and a few men aged 18 to 49.

The method was immunoSEQ multiplex PCR; TCRdb's version includes in-frame clones alone and lacks a portion of them. Among approximately 99,000 clones listed, about 70% were seen once. Per the germline V gene, CDR1 is SGHKS and CDR2 is YYEKEE (reference sequence). The CDR3 extends over 14 amino acids. The V gene end was trimmed by 1 base and the J gene end by 2 bases; junction bases not matched to a gene: 2. The sample taken for sequencing was memory CD8+ T cells sorted from blood. Subset: CD45RO+ cells pooled with CCR7-negative TemRA cells. The chain uses TRBV5-5 and TRBJ2-7; TRBD2 matches 8 bases. The sequence was obtained from a woman aged 25-40 years in good health. The CDR3 bases are TGTGCCAGCAGCTTGCGACTAGCGACCTACGAGCAGTACTTC. As protein: CASSLRLATYEQYF.